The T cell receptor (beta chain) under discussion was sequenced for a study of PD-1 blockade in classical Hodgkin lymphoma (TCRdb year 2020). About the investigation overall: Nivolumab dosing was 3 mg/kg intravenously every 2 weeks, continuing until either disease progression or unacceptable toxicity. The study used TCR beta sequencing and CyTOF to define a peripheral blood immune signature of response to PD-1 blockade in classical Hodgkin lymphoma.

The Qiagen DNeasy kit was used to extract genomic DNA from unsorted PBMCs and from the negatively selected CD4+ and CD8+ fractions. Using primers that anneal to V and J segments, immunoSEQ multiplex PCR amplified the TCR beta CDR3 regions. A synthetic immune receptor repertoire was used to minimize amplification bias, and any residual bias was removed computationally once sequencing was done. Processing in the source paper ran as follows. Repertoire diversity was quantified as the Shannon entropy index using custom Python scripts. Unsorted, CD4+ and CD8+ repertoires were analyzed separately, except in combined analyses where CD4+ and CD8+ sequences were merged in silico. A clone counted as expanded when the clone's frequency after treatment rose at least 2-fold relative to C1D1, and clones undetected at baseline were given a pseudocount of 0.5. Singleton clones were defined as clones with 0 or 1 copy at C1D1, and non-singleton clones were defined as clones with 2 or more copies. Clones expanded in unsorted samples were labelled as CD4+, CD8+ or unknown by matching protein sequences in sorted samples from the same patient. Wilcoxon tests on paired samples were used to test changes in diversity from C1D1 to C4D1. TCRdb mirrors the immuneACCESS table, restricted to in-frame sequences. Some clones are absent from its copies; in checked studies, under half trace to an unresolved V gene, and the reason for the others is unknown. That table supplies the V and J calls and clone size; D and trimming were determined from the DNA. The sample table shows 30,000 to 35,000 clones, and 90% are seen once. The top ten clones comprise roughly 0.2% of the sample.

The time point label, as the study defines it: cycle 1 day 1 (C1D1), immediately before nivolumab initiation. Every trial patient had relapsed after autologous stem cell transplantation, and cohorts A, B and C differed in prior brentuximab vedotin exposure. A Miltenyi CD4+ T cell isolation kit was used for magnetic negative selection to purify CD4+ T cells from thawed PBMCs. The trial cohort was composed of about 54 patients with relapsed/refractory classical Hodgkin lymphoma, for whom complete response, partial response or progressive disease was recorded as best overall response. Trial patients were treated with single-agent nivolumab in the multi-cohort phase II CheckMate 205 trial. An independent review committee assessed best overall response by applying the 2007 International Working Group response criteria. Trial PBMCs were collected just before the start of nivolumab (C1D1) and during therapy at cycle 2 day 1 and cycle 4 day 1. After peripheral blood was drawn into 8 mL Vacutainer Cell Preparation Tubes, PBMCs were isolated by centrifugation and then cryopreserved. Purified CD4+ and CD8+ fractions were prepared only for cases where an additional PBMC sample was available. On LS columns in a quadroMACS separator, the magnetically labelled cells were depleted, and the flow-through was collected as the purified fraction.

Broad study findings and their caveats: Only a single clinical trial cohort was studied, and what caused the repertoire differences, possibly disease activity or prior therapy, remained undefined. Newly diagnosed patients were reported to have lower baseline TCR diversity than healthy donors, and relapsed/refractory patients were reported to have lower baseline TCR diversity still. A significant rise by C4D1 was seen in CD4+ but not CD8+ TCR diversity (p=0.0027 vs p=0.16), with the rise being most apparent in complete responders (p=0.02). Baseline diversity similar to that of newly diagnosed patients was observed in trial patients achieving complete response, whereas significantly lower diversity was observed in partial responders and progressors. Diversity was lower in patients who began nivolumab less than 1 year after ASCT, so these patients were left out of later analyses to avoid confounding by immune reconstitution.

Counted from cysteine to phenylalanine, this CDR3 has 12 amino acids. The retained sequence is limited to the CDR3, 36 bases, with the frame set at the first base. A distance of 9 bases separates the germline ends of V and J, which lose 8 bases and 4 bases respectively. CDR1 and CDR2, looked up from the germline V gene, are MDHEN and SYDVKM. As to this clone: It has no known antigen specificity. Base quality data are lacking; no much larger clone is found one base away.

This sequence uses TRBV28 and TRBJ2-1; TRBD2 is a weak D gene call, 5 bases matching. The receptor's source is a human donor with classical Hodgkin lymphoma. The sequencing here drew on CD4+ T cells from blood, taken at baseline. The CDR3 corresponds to CASGRVYNEQFF. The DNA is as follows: TGTGCCAGCGGGCGGGTATACAATGAGCAGTTCTTC.